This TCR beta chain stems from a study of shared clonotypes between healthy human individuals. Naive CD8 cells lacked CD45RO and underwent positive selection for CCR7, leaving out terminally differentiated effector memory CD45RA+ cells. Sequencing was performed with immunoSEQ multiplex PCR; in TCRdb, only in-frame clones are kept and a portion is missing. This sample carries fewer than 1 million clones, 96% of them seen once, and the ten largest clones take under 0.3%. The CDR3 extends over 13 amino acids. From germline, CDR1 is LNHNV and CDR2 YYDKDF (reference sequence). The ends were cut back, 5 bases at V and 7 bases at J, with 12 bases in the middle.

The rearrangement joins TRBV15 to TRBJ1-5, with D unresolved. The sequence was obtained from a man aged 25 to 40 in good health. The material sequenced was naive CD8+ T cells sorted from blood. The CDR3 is CATSGSAVQPQHF. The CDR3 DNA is TGTGCCACCAGCGGTTCAGCCGTCCAGCCCCAGCATTTT.